Below are 15 T cell receptor beta chains sequenced from a single sample in a study of shared clonotypes between healthy human individuals. Profiled with immunoSEQ multiplex PCR; TCRdb holds only in-frame clones, not every one. The sample carries around 2.3 million clones, approximately 94% recorded once. The sequenced sample consisted of naive CD4+ T cells sorted from blood. Subset defined: CD45RA+ positively selected. The origin of the receptors is a man between 18 and 35 years old in good health.

The chain joins TRBV5-4 to TRBJ2-6, with 8 bases aligning to TRBD1. CDR1 is SGHNT, CDR2 YYREEE, per germline (reference sequence). The CDR3 extends over 15 amino acids. V was pared by 6 bases and J by 4 bases, with 6 bases of the junction left unmatched. The CDR3 region is CASTNRGTGANVLTF. The CDR3 bases are TGTGCCAGCACGAACAGGGGGACCGGGGCCAACGTCCTGACTTTC. Full variable domain (remainder filled in from reference TRBV5-4 and TRBJ2-6): ETGVTQSPTHLIKTRGQQVTLRCSSQSGHNTVSWYQQALGQGPQFIFQYYREEENGRGNFPPRFSGLQFPNYSSELNVNALELDDSALYLCASTNRGTGANVLTFGAGSRLTVL.

The chain employs TRBV4-1 and TRBJ2-2; 12 bases align to TRBD2. V shed 0 bases, J shed 8 bases, and the junction held 7 bases outside the gene matches. Looked up from germline, CDR1 is MGHRA and CDR2 is YSYEKL. The CDR3 has 17 amino acids. The CDR3 is CASSQELAGGPLGELFF. In nucleotides, the CDR3 is TGCGCCAGCAGCCAAGAGCTAGCGGGAGGGCCATTGGGGGAGCTGTTTTTT.

J is TRBJ2-1 and V is TRBV6-6; D call uncertain. Germline CDR1 MNHNY, CDR2 SVGAGI (reference sequence). The V end lost 6 bases, the J end lost 4 bases, and 16 bases lay between the germline ends. The CDR3 sequence is 15 residues long. The CDR3 spells CASSQTFDPYNEQFF. The CDR3 bases are TGTGCCAGCAGCCAAACCTTCGACCCGTACAATGAGCAGTTCTTC.

The chain is built from TRBV7-8 and TRBJ2-2; D is ambiguous. CDR3 length: 16 amino acids. V shed 0 bases and J shed 1 base, with 9 bases lying between them. Per germline, CDR1 SGHVS and CDR2 FQNEAQ. The CDR3 region has the DNA TGTGCCAGCAGCTTAGCGCCGTTGGGGAACACCGGGGAGCTGTTTTTT. Translating it yields CASSLAPLGNTGELFF.

V usage is TRBV25-1 and J usage is TRBJ2-3; 8 positions agree with TRBD1. The CDR3 extends over 14 amino acids. With 4 bases clipped from V and 6 bases from J, the junction kept 6 bases outside the gene matches. Germline V gene data show CDR1 as MGHDK and CDR2 as SYGVNS. CDR3 amino acids: CASSAPTGGDTQYF. In nucleotides, the CDR3 is TGTGCCAGCAGTGCCCCCACAGGGGGGGATACGCAGTATTTT.

The chain employs TRBV7-2 and TRBJ1-5, with a tentative D call TRBD1 (5 bases). The germline gives CDR1 SGHTA, CDR2 FQGNSA. Trimming left V 6 bases short and J 0 bases short, with 12 bases between. The CDR3 has 15 residues. CDR3 bases: TGTGCCAGCAGGGGAAGGGGTTATAGCAATCAGCCCCAGCATTTT. Translation gives CASRGRGYSNQPQHF.

Comment on this clone: Other DNA sequences in this sample translate to the same CDR3. The chain has TRBV5-1 and TRBJ2-5; D perhaps matches TRBD2 (6 bases). Between the trimmed V and J ends, which lost 4 bases and 2 bases, there was a span of 12 bases. The germline V gene encodes CDR1 SGHRS and CDR2 YFSETQ. The CDR3 has 14 amino acids. The CDR3 coding sequence is TGCGCCAGCAGCCCTGGCGGGACTCAAGAGACCCAGTACTTC. It is translated as CASSPGGTQETQYF.

The CDR3 loop is CASSPDGGGYTEAFF. CDR3 coding DNA: TGTGCCAGCAGTCCCGACGGTGGGGGGTACACTGAAGCTTTCTTT. This chain uses TRBV6-5 with TRBJ1-1; a weak D match, TRBD1 (5 bases). Germline V gene data show CDR1 as MNHEY and CDR2 as SVGAGI. CDR3 length: 15 amino acids. V lost 5 bases to trimming and J lost 3 bases, with 16 bases between them.

The V and J genes are TRBV10-3 and TRBJ2-3, with unresolved D. Germline CDR1 ENHRY, CDR2 SYGVKD. The CDR3 has 11 amino acids. With 8 bases removed from V and 5 bases from J, the gap between germline ends came to 8 bases. The CDR3 DNA follows: TGTGCCATCGGAATGGTAGATACGCAGTATTTT. This translates into CAIGMVDTQYF.

CDR3 in amino acids: CASSRRQGADTQYF. The DNA of the CDR3 is TGTGCCAGCAGTCGACGGCAGGGCGCAGATACGCAGTATTTT. The V call is TRBV6-5, the J call TRBJ2-3; weak D call: TRBD1 (5 bases). V was shortened by 5 bases and J by 4 bases, with 13 bases between the two germline ends. The germline V gene encodes CDR1 MNHEY and CDR2 SVGAGI. The CDR3 is 14 amino acids.

This chain joins TRBV7-2 and TRBJ2-7; D gene unclear. This CDR3 contains 13 residues. The germline V gene encodes CDR1 SGHTA and CDR2 FQGNSA. Trimming removed 4 bases at V and 3 bases at J, with 10 bases between. The CDR3 DNA reads as TGTGCCAGCAGCTCGCGGACCCTCTACGAGCAGTACTTC. This sequence encodes CASSSRTLYEQYF.

V is TRBV7-9 and J is TRBJ2-2; D uncertain. The length of the CDR3 is 15 residues. CDR1 is SEHNR and CDR2 is FQNEAQ in the germline V gene (reference sequence). Between the trimmed V and J ends, which lost 5 bases and 3 bases, there was a span of 13 bases. CDR3 amino acids: CASSRLTGDTGELFF. The CDR3, as DNA: TGTGCCAGCAGCCGTCTTACTGGAGACACCGGGGAGCTGTTTTTT.

Turning to this clone: The identical CDR3 is also encoded by other nucleotide sequences in the sample. The gene calls are TRBV18 and TRBJ1-4; D unclear. Trimming shortened V by 3 bases and J by 5 bases, and 7 bases separated the two germline ends. The CDR3 is made up of 13 amino acids. Germline CDR1 KGHSH, CDR2 LQKENI. Here the CDR3 reads CASSPGSNEKLFF. The CDR3 nucleotides are TGTGCCAGCTCACCTGGGTCAAATGAAAAACTGTTTTTT.

The chain carries TRBV6-6 and TRBJ2-6, with unresolved D. Germline V CDR1 and CDR2: MNHNY, SVGAGI (reference sequence). V was pared by 2 bases and J by 2 bases, with 4 bases between. The CDR3 runs 14 residues. The CDR3 DNA is TGTGCCAGCAGTTACCATACTGGGGCCAACGTCCTGACTTTC. This gives the protein CASSYHTGANVLTF.

The genes are TRBV29-1 and TRBJ2-7; no clear D gene. The V and J ends lost 2 bases and 3 bases respectively, with 8 bases between them. Germline-derived CDR1 and CDR2 are SQVTM and ANQGSEA. The CDR3 contains 12 residues. CDR3 sequence reads: CSVENTFYEQYF. Here the CDR3 DNA reads TGCAGCGTTGAAAACACCTTCTACGAGCAGTACTTC.